Each of the 2 T cell receptor beta chains below was sequenced from the same sample in a study of blood T cells in healthy people across ages. PCR was performed a second time for about 6 to 12 cycles using a sample-barcoded 5' primer and a J-beta primer mix. TCRdb called the 5' RACE reads again in MiXCR, with one record for every CDR3 protein. The sample records roughly 1,700,000 distinct CDR3 sequences, 28% being singletons. Input material: blood. These receptors were collected from a woman aged 25-40 years in good health.

This chain links TRBV7-3 with TRBJ2-7; 8 bases fit TRBD1. The end of the DNA is better explained by TRBJ2-5, so the J call may be wrong. This CDR3 has 15 residues. Germline CDR1 SGHTA, CDR2 FQGTGA. This CDR3 reads CASSLTSDRGETQYF. The CDR3 region has the DNA TGTGCCAGCAGCTTAACCAGCGACAGGGGCGAGACCCAGTACTTC.

The chain couples TRBV20-1 to TRBJ1-3; possible D gene TRBD1, 6 bases. CDR1 is DFQATT and CDR2 is SNEGSKA in the germline V gene (reference sequence). The ends were cut back, 7 bases at V and 0 bases at J, with 16 bases in the middle. This CDR3 has 15 amino acids. Here the CDR3 DNA reads TGCAGTGTCTCGACAGGATTCGTCTCTGGAAACACCATATATTTT. Translation gives CSVSTGFVSGNTIYF.